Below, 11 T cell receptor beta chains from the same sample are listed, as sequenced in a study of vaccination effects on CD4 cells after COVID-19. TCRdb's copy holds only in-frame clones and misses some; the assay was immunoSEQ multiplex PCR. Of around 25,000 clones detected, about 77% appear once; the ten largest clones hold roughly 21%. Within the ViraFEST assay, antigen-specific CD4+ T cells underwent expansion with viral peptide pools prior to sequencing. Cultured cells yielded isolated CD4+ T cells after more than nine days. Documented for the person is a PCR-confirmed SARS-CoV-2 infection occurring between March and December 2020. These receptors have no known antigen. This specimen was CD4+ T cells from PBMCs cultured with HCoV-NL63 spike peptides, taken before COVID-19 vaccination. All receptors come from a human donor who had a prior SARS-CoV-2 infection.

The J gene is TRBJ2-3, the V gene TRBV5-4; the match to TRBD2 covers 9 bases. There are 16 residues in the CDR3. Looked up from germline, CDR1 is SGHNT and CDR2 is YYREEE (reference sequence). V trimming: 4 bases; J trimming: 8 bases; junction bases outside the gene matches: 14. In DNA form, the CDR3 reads TGTGCCAGCAGCAAAATTAGCGGGAGTCCCGGAGGTACGCAGTATTTT. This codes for CASSKISGSPGGTQYF.

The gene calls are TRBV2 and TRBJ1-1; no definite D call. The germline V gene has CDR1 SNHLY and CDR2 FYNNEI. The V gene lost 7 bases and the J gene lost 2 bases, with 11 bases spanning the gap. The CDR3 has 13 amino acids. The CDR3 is CASTGSPNTEAFF. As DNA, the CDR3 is TGTGCCAGCACGGGCAGTCCCAACACTGAAGCTTTCTTT.

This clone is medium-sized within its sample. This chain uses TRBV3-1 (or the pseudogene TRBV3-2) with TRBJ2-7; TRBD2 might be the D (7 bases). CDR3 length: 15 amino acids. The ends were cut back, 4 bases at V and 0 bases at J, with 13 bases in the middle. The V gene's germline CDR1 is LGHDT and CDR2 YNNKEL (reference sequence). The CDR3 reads CASSRRGGSSYEQYF. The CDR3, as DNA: TGTGCCAGCAGCCGGAGGGGGGGTAGCTCCTACGAGCAGTACTTC.

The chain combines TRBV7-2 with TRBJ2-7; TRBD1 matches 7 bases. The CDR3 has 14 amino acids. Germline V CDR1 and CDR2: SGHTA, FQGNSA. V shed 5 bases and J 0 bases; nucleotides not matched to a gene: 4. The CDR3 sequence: CASSPDRHSYEQYF. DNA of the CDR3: TGTGCCAGCAGCCCGGACAGGCACTCCTACGAGCAGTACTTC.

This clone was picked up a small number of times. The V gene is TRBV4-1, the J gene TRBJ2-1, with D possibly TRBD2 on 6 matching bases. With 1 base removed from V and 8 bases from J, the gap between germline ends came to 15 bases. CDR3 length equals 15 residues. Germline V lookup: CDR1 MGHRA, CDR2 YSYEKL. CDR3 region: CASSQVAGYGDEQFF. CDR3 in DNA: TGCGCCAGCAGCCAAGTTGCGGGATATGGGGATGAGCAGTTCTTC.

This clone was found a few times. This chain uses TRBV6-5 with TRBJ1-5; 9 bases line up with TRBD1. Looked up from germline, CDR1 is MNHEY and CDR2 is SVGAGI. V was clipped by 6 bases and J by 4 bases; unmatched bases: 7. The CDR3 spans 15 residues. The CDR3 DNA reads TGTGCCAGCAGGCGGGACAGGGTAGTGAATCAGCCCCAGCATTTT. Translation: CASRRDRVVNQPQHF.

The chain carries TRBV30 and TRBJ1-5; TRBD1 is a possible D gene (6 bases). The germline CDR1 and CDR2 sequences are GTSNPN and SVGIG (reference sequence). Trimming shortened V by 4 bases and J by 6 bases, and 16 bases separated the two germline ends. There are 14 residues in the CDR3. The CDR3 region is CAWTSTDRTQPQHF. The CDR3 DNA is TGTGCCTGGACTTCCACCGACAGGACTCAGCCCCAGCATTTT.

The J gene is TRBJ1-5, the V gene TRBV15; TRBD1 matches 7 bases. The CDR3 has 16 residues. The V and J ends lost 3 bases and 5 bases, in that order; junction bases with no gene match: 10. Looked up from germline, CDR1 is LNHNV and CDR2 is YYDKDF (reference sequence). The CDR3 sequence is CATSRPQTGRYQPQHF. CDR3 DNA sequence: TGTGCCACCAGCAGGCCACAGACAGGGCGTTATCAGCCCCAGCATTTT. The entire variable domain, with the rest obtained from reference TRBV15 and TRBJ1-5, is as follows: DAMVIQNPRYQVTQFGKPVTLSCSQTLNHNVMYWYQQKSSQAPKLLFHYYDKDFNNEADTPDNFQSRRPNTSFCFLDIRSPGLGDTAMYLCATSRPQTGRYQPQHFGDGTRLSIL.

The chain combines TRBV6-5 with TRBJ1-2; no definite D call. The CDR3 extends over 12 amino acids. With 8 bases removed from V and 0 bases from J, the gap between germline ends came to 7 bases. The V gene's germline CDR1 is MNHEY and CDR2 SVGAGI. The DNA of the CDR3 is TGTGCCAGCCGGCAGGCTAACTATGGCTACACCTTC. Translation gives CASRQANYGYTF.

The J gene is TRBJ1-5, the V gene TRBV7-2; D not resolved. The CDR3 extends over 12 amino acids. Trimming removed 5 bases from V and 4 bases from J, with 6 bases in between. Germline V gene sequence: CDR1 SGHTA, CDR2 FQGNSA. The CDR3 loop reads CASSPLNQPQHF. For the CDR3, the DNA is TGTGCCAGCAGCCCGTTAAATCAGCCCCAGCATTTT. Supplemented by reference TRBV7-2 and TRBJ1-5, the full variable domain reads GAGVSQSPSNKVTEKGKDVELRCDPISGHTALYWYRQSLGQGLEFLIYFQGNSAPDKSGLPSDRFSAERTGGSVSTLTIQRTQQEDSAVYLCASSPLNQPQHFGDGTRLSIL.

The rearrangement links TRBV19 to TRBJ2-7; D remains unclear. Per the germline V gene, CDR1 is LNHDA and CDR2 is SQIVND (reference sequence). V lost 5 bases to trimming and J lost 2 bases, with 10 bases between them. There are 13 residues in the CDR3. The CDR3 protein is CASSYTSTYEQYF. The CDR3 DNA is TGTGCCAGTAGTTATACTTCAACCTACGAGCAGTACTTC.